Reported below is one TCR beta chain. Its specificity is not known. The CDR3 has 12 residues. Trimming took off 7 bases at V and 8 bases at J, with 14 bases between the two ends. In germline, CDR1 is MNHEY, CDR2 SVGAGI. MiXCR was run by TCRdb on the reads, yielding one entry per CDR3 protein. The profile covers approximately 1,000,000 distinct CDR3 sequences, with about a third appearing a single time and 13% taken by the ten largest. This sample is drawn from a study of T cell repertoires in cytomegalovirus infection. Turning to the study itself: Recently identified HLA-C-restricted CMV epitopes were used, and well-studied HLA-B-restricted CMV epitopes were used as well. Public TCR beta signatures indicated both CMV infection and matching HLA type. Study results and caveats: Summed public TCR beta family frequency identified CMV carriers bearing the relevant HLA. The ex vivo response was dominated by HLA-C-restricted CMV-specific TCR beta clonotypes.

The sequence was obtained from a human donor in good health (CMV status not recorded). Some clones in this sample may be carry-over from other donors' samples. The rearrangement uses TRBV6-5 and TRBJ1-2; D might be TRBD1 (6 bases). Sequencing used cultured CD8+ T cells from PBMCs, obtained from culture after CMV antigen stimulation. The CDR3 spells CASTKGTLGYTF. CDR3 bases: TGTGCCAGCACAAAAGGGACACTGGGCTACACCTTC.